This T cell receptor beta chain appears in the sequencing data of a study of cytomegalovirus exposure and HLA in healthy donors (dated by TCRdb to about 2017). Background on the whole study: An earlier analysis of roughly 570 of the donors reported roughly 300 Gb of sequence data and 95 million to 130 million unique TCR beta sequences obtained from 150 million to 200 million T cells. Class I and class II HLA loci were covered by the typing at four-digit resolution. A later genetic analysis took genome-wide SNP genotypes for about 60% of the roughly 670 donors and used that subset as a discovery cohort. Among the roughly 400 genotyped donors, about 85% belonged to the genetic ancestry cluster associated with self-reported Caucasian donors. In an earlier analysis of around 540 of the donors, high-throughput TCR beta sequencing was used to judge whether each TCR beta V gene segment behaved as functional or pseudogenic. In the later analysis, no new phenotypic data were used to find candidate immune exposures; instead, reliance was placed on TCR beta sequences and their occurrence across donors. About 320 gigabases of sequencing data and roughly 90 million unique TCR sequences were included in an early release covering about 700 HLA-typed donors. The number of typed donors differed by locus: 629-630 for A, B, C, DRB1 and DQB1; 500 to 550 for DQA1; over 600 for DPA1; and 400 to 480 for DPB1. On average, roughly 200,000 unique TCR beta nucleotide sequences were sequenced per donor among a few hundred genotyped donors of the cohort, with roughly a sixth of those sequences being non-productive. Every discovery cohort repertoire had been produced on one sequencing platform. The study used immunosequencing to profile the T cell repertoires of approximately 640 subjects and linked those repertoires to cytomegalovirus serostatus. Donor age, sex, ethnicity and CMV serostatus were compiled alongside the repertoire data. A separate validation cohort of roughly 130 different subjects was used in addition to the approximately 700-subject first cohort. Four or five DR-DQ haplotypes were handled as single units for association and clustering because linkage in the cohort was strong. To predict cytomegalovirus infection status, the study combined high-throughput TCR immunosequencing, statistical association of individual TCRs with disease status, and machine learning. In a later analysis, previously published TCR beta repertoires from about 670 donors were re-analyzed and high-resolution HLA genotyping was added so that TCR occurrence patterns could be studied. The study aimed to test whether signatures of past pathogen exposure could be identified by cataloging public T cell receptors. What the research found in general, with its limitations: In a later analysis, most CMV-associated TCR beta chains were found to appear HLA-restricted, with HLA associations seemingly driven largely by CMV exposure. A later analysis found that HLA-associated TCR beta chains were more clonally expanded and had lower generation probabilities than equally common non-associated chains. HLA typing was unavailable for some donors at each locus, so association tests used only the typed subset. In an earlier analysis of some 640 of the donors, most TCR beta V segments were observed in productive rearrangements about 90% or about 30% of the time, broadly matching IMGT annotations. Several of the top co-occurrence clusters appeared to be linked to parvovirus B19, influenza, CMV and Epstein-Barr virus, according to a later analysis. According to the authors, the approach could potentially be generalized to other disease states and immunological phenotypes. While some public TCRs were present in many individuals, most TCR sequences turned up only very rarely across donors. According to a later analysis, TCR association rates differed among HLA loci, with DRB1 alleles showing the most associated TCRs and HLA-C alleles showing the fewest. In a later analysis, around 17,000 TCR beta sequences were associated with specific HLA alleles at a false discovery rate of 0.05. Three of the identified cytomegalovirus-associated TCR beta chains were confirmed in vitro to be specific for cytomegalovirus antigens. In the study, some 160 TCR beta chains were listed as associated with cytomegalovirus. In a later genetic analysis, fewer N-insertions in productive TCRs were reported among donors in an Asian-associated ancestry cluster than the approximately 710-donor mean. For the cohort, immune exposure information was limited to CMV serostatus. Roughly uniform sequencing depth across donors was assumed in presence/absence analyses, although this assumption may not hold. Strong co-occurrence of HLA alleles, especially DR and DQ, made assigning TCR associations to individual alleles difficult. A cluster of highly shared sequence variants was judged likely to be a technical artifact of the sequencing pipeline. The classifier was reported to diagnose cytomegalovirus status with high specificity and sensitivity in both the original cohort and the validation cohort. Linkage disequilibrium might explain the correlated functional status among segregating V segments, but an unknown experimental factor could not be ruled out. V-gene and J-gene trimming of TCR beta chains was associated with a missense DCLRE1C variant in a later genetic analysis, and the association was replicated in an independent cohort. A further reported finding was that TCR beta sequences accurately predicted the HLA-A and HLA-B alleles for most subjects in the first cohort. The earlier analysis of approximately 590 of the donors excluded roughly 16 rarely observed V segments, including chromosome 9 orphons, because counts were too low. This cohort had only TCR beta chains sequenced, and the lack of alpha or paired-chain data limited which features could be detected.

Concerning this clone itself: Which antigen it targets is not known. The sample holds no much larger clone one base away, and base qualities are not on file.

Libraries were prepared through the immunoSEQ multiplex PCR assay. For the multiplex PCR, a mixture combining 60 forward primers for TCR Vbeta segments and 13 reverse primers for TCR Jbeta segments was used. Amplification of the CDR3 region of rearranged TCR beta genes was performed with a multiplex PCR assay on genomic DNA. The Illumina HiSeq System was used to sequence the amplified TCR beta libraries as 87-base-pair reads. In the paper's pipeline: Across the 666 repertoires, a later analysis counted 80 million or so unique TCR beta chains, around 10 million of which were shared by at least two donors. Raw reads were error-corrected and collapsed into unique sequences with a nearest-neighbor algorithm that merged closely related sequences to remove PCR and sequencing errors. CDR3 sequences were aligned to IMGT reference sequences to assign V, D and J gene segments. For a sequence to be retained, a match of at least six nucleotides was required to both a V gene segment and a J gene segment. A rearrangement was called productive if the CDR3 had no stop codons and remained in frame with V and J, and every other rearrangement was called non-productive. Following IMGT convention, CDR3 was defined as the stretch from the second conserved V-encoded cysteine to the conserved J-encoded phenylalanine. Sequences without an unambiguous match to a single V gene segment were excluded from the earlier analysis of several hundred of the donors. An earlier analysis of several hundred of the donors called V segments functional above 56.7% productive rearrangements and segregating when the between-donor standard deviation exceeded 5%. To diagnose cytomegalovirus status from the catalog of TCR beta chain sequences, a statistical classification framework was built. V and J gene assignment, in a later analysis, came from comparing TCR nucleotide sequences with IMGT/GENE-DB human TR gene sequences. In a later analysis, CDR3 sequences and most-parsimonious VDJ recombination scenarios were assigned using the TCRdist pipeline. In a later analysis, each TCR beta chain was defined by its CDR3 amino acid sequence together with its V-gene family, and reads without a unique V-gene family were excluded. To address suspected cross-contamination and a sequencing artifact, a later analysis removed approximately 600 highly shared, low-generation-probability nucleotide sequences. In a later analysis, a clonal expansion index for each public chain was calculated from normalized within-repertoire ranks of inferred template counts. A later analysis computed generation probabilities with a VDJ recombination model fitted to out-of-frame rearrangements, and checked the results against IGoR. In a later analysis, TCR-TCR, TCR-HLA and TCR-CMV co-occurrence was scored with hypergeometric tests, and a repertoire-size bias correction was applied to TCR pairs. A later analysis estimated false discovery rates by permuting HLA or CMV assignments 20 times. In a later analysis, co-occurring TCRs were grouped using DBSCAN, with TCRdist sequence similarity added in when clustering inside HLA-allele-positive subsets. Repertoires with fewer than 30,000 or more than 120,000 public chains were left out of co-occurrence clustering, as were five repertoires with anomalous nucleotide sharing. As stored in TCRdb, this immuneACCESS dataset retains in-frame rearrangements with V and J assigned. A fraction of the clones does not appear; measured against another copy, unresolved V genes explain less than half of the discrepancy, and the remainder lacks a known reason. That table furnishes V, J and clone size, whereas the DNA furnished D and trimming. In this sample the table shows approximately 140,000 clones, around 78% of which occur a single time. Roughly 1.8% of the sample rests with the top ten.

The cohort comprised several hundred healthy bone marrow donors. Cohort members were all nominally healthy when sampled, although unrecorded immune exposures were likely present. The donor tested CMV seronegative, placing the donor among the roughly 340 seronegative members of the cohort. A peripheral blood sample was provided by each donor, and peripheral blood mononuclear cells were used for TCR beta sequencing. The Qiagen DNeasy Blood Extraction Kit was used to extract genomic DNA from the blood cell samples. The sequence came from a woman aged 50 to 65 in good health and CMV-seronegative. The sample was PBMCs.

The nucleotides are TGTGCCACCATGGCGGAGGTTCTAAGCATCACTGAAGCTTTCTTT. Its coded protein is CATMAEVLSITEAFF. The chain was built from TRBV28 and TRBJ1-1; confidence is insufficient to name the D gene. Inclusive of the bounding cysteine and phenylalanine, the CDR3 is 15 residues long. Just CDR3 DNA is preserved here, 45 bases in frame from base 1. V gives up 10 bases and J gives up 4 bases, and the segment between their germline ends measures 22 bases. Looking up the germline V gene yields CDR1 MDHEN and CDR2 SYDVKM.